A selection of T cell receptor beta chains follows, all from one sample in a study of blood T cells in healthy people across ages. Using its own MiXCR run on the 5' RACE reads, TCRdb lists one record per CDR3 protein. The table lists about 560,000 distinct CDR3 sequences, 25% to 35% of them singletons, with approximately 3.6% in the top ten. This sample was shared with a second study, whose subject was T cells of mothers and their children.

The sequencing input was blood. The receptors come from a boy aged 2 to 10 in good health. Each CDR3 is given with its conserved first and last residue. Each record gives: D gene, clone size, J gene, V gene, CDR3 DNA, CDR3 protein. The D gene is left open where the match is weak. A clone size is listed for some rows: how often the clone was seen (once, few, many), or a class if it is expanded.

>-|-|TRBJ1-1|TRBV19
TGTGCCAGTAGTACCCGGGACCCCGGAGGCACTGAAGCTTTCTTT
CASSTRDPGGTEAFF
>TRBD1|-|TRBJ1-4|TRBV29-1
TGCAGCGTCCTACAGGGGGGGGACTCAACTAATGAAAAACTGTTTTTT
CSVLQGGDSTNEKLFF
>-|few|TRBJ2-4|TRBV4-2
TGTGCCAGCAGCCAGGTCTCCAAAAACATTCAGTACTTC
CASSQVSKNIQYF
>-|many|TRBJ2-5|TRBV10-2
TGCGCCAGCAGTGAGGTAGCGGACATTAGGGAGACCCAGTACTTC
CASSEVADIRETQYF
>TRBD1|-|TRBJ1-1|TRBV12-3/TRBV12-4
TGTGCCAGCATCGTACAGGGGAGCACTGAAGCTTTCTTT
CASIVQGSTEAFF
>-|-|TRBJ2-4|TRBV4-3
TGCGCCAGCAGCCAAGAGGGGGGCAGGGGAGACATTCAGTACTTC
CASSQEGGRGDIQYF
>-|few|TRBJ1-1|TRBV27
TGTGCCAGCAGGAGAGGGGCAGGGGAAGAGTTGAACACTGAAGCTTTCTTT
CASRRGAGEELNTEAFF
>TRBD1|few|TRBJ2-1|TRBV29-1
TGCAGCGTTGGAAACAGGGGGCATCACAATGAGCAGTTCTTC
CSVGNRGHHNEQFF
>-|few|TRBJ1-1|TRBV10-3
TGTGCCATCAGCCTAACATCGAACACTGAAGCTTTCTTT
CAISLTSNTEAFF
>-|-|TRBJ2-2|TRBV24-1
TGTGCCACCAGTGATTCCCTGCAGGGGTGGTCCGGGGAGCTGTTTTTT
CATSDSLQGWSGELFF
>TRBD1|-|TRBJ2-5|TRBV10-3
TGTGCCATCAGTGGACAGGGGGCGGATGAGACCCAGTACTTC
CAISGQGADETQYF
>TRBD1|-|TRBJ2-4|TRBV6-4
TGTGCCAGCAGTGACCCGACAGGGGTTAAAGCCAAAAACATTCAGTACTTC
CASSDPTGVKAKNIQYF
>-|few|TRBJ2-5|TRBV12-3/TRBV12-4
TGTGCCAGCAGTTTTGCCGGGCAAGGGACCCAGTACTTC
CASSFAGQGTQYF
>TRBD2|-|TRBJ2-7|TRBV10-3
TGTGCCACCGCTACTAGCGGCGAGCAGTACTTC
CATATSGEQYF
>-|-|TRBJ2-7|TRBV6-6
TGTGCCAGCAGTCCCAGGGAACTTAACGAGCAGTACTTC
CASSPRELNEQYF
>-|many|TRBJ2-7|TRBV20-1
TGCAGTGCTAGAGATCGAGTAGACTACGAGCAGTACTTC
CSARDRVDYEQYF
>-|-|TRBJ2-4|TRBV20-1
TGCAGTGCTCTAAGAGGGGACTTGGCCAAAAACATTCAGTACTTC
CSALRGDLAKNIQYF
>-|many|TRBJ2-5|TRBV6-5
TGTGCCAGCAGTCCTACAATTGGCGGGCAAGAGACCCAGTACTTC
CASSPTIGGQETQYF
>-|-|TRBJ1-1|TRBV24-1
TGTGCCACCAGTGCCGGGGAAGGCACTGAAGCTTTCTTT
CATSAGEGTEAFF
>-|few|TRBJ1-5|TRBV27
TGTGCCAGCAGTTTAATAGGCGGAAGCAATCAGCCCCAGCATTTT
CASSLIGGSNQPQHF
>-|-|TRBJ1-1|TRBV6-4
TGTGCCAGCAGAACCCAGGGGTTCACTGAAGCTTTCTTT
CASRTQGFTEAFF
>-|-|TRBJ1-5|TRBV7-3
TGTGCCAGCAGCCAGGACAGTGATCAGCCCCAGCATTTT
CASSQDSDQPQHF
>-|many|TRBJ1-1|TRBV29-1
TGCAGCGCCCGGTTGGATACTGAAGCTTTCTTT
CSARLDTEAFF
>-|-|TRBJ1-1|TRBV6-5
TGTGCCAGCAGTTACTCGGGTAATGGGGACACTGAAGCTTTCTTT
CASSYSGNGDTEAFF
>TRBD2|-|TRBJ2-3|TRBV10-3
TGTGCCATCAGGAGCGGACTAGCGGGGCGGCGCACAGATACGCAGTATTTT
CAIRSGLAGRRTDTQYF
>-|-|TRBJ2-5|TRBV20-1
TGCAGCCCCTGGGGGGCCTCTCCGGTGGGGGAGACCCAGTACTTC
CSPWGASPVGETQYF
>-|-|TRBJ2-7|TRBV7-9
TGTGCCAGCAGCCCCACAGGATACTCCTACGAGCAGTACTTC
CASSPTGYSYEQYF
>-|-|TRBJ2-5|TRBV11-3
TGTGCCAGCAGCTTATTTAGGGGGAAAGAGGCCCAGTACTTC
CASSLFRGKEAQYF
>TRBD2|few|TRBJ2-3|TRBV6-5
TGTGCCAGCAGCGGACTAGCGGGGGTCGATACGCAGTATTTT
CASSGLAGVDTQYF
>-|many|TRBJ2-1|TRBV2
TGTGCCAGCATGGGGGGGCGGGCCTACAATGAGCAGTTCTTC
CASMGGRAYNEQFF
>-|-|TRBJ2-7|TRBV10-3
TGTGCCATCAGTGAGGGAGGGTCGAGGAGCTCCCACGAGCAGTACTTC
CAISEGGSRSSHEQYF
>-|once|TRBJ2-1|TRBV13
TGTGCCAGCAGCTTAGCCGGGCCAAGCTCCTACAATGAGCAGTTCTTC
CASSLAGPSSYNEQFF
>-|-|TRBJ1-2|TRBV7-2
TGTGCCAGCAGCCCGCATTACAGGGATGGCTACACCTTC
CASSPHYRDGYTF
>-|many|TRBJ1-4|TRBV29-1
TGCAGCGCCTCCTGGCCAGGGTCGGGCGAAAAACTGTTTTTT
CSASWPGSGEKLFF
>-|-|TRBJ2-3|TRBV12-3/TRBV12-4
TGTGCCAGCAGTTTACAGGGTGCGCGCACAGATACGCAGTATTTT
CASSLQGARTDTQYF
>TRBD1|few|TRBJ1-5|TRBV7-9
TGTGCCAGCAGCGCAGCCGGGACAGGGACCAATCAGCCCCAGCATTTT
CASSAAGTGTNQPQHF
>-|few|TRBJ1-5|TRBV3-1
TGTGCCAGCAGCCAAAGCGGAGCGGGCCAGCCCCAGCATTTT
CASSQSGAGQPQHF
>-|once|TRBJ1-2|TRBV10-3
TGTGCCATCAGTGAGTACGGCAGCAACTATGGCTACACCTTC
CAISEYGSNYGYTF
>-|-|TRBJ2-3|TRBV20-1
TGCAGTGCTGACGACGGAAGGACCACAGATACGCAGTATTTT
CSADDGRTTDTQYF
>-|few|TRBJ1-1|TRBV29-1
TGCAGCGTTAGAACCGGGAACCAGAACACTGAAGCTTTCTTT
CSVRTGNQNTEAFF
>-|many|TRBJ1-5|TRBV10-3
TGTGCCATCAGTGAGCCGGGCCATAGCAATCAGCCCCAGCATTTT
CAISEPGHSNQPQHF
>-|-|TRBJ2-4|TRBV2
TGTGCCAGCAGGAGGCAAGATCCCCGAGGCATTCAGTACTTC
CASRRQDPRGIQYF
>-|-|TRBJ2-2|TRBV20-1
TGCAGTGCTAGTCGGTGGTACGGGGAGCTGTTTTTT
CSASRWYGELFF
>-|-|TRBJ2-5|TRBV6-5
TGTGCCAGCAACACCGGGCCACAACAAGAGACCCAGTACTTC
CASNTGPQQETQYF
>-|few|TRBJ2-7|TRBV7-9
TGTGCCAGCAGCCCGAGGACAGAGTACGAGCAGTACTTC
CASSPRTEYEQYF
>-|-|TRBJ2-2|TRBV5-1
TGCGCCAGCAGCTTGGTTGAGCCCGGCACCGGGGAGCTGTTTTTT
CASSLVEPGTGELFF
>TRBD1|-|TRBJ2-7|TRBV25-1
TGTGCCAGCAGTGATTCCGGACAGGGCCCCTCCTACGAGCAGTACTTC
CASSDSGQGPSYEQYF
>-|few|TRBJ1-4|TRBV20-1
TGCAGTGCTAGAACCGGAGTCTCGAGGGAAAAACTGTTTTTT
CSARTGVSREKLFF
>TRBD2|-|TRBJ2-4|TRBV28
TGTGCCAGCAGTTTATTCCCGCGGGGGGCCAACATTCAGTACTTC
CASSLFPRGANIQYF
>-|few|TRBJ2-4|TRBV6-5
TGTGCCAGCAGTTACTCTCCCAGACTAGCCAAAAACATTCAGTACTTC
CASSYSPRLAKNIQYF
>TRBD1|few|TRBJ2-7|TRBV27
TGTGCCAGCAGCCTTACCCCCGGGACAGGGGGCGAGCAGTACTTC
CASSLTPGTGGEQYF
>-|-|TRBJ1-4|TRBV5-6
TGTGCCAGCAGCCCACCTCGGTCCGGGGGCCGCGATGAAAAACTGTTTTTT
CASSPPRSGGRDEKLFF
>-|few|TRBJ1-1|TRBV6-6
TGTGCCAGCAGTTACCGAATTCAGGCTAACACTGAAGCTTTCTTT
CASSYRIQANTEAFF
>-|few|TRBJ1-3|TRBV4-1
TGCGCCAGCAGCCAAGTCTTCGGCGCGGGAAACACCATATATTTT
CASSQVFGAGNTIYF
>-|few|TRBJ2-1|TRBV6-1
TGTGCCATCCCCCTACGAGGCGGGACAGATTCCTACAATGAGCAGTTCTTC
CAIPLRGGTDSYNEQFF
>-|many|TRBJ1-4|TRBV20-1
TGCAGTGCTAGGGACAGAAATGAAAAACTGTTTTTT
CSARDRNEKLFF
>-|-|TRBJ1-1|TRBV5-1
TGCGCCAGCAGCTTGGCCAACATGAACACTGAAGCTTTCTTT
CASSLANMNTEAFF
>-|-|TRBJ2-1|TRBV20-1
TGCAGTGCTTCGGATTACAATGAGCAGTTCTTC
CSASDYNEQFF